A single sample gave rise to the 3 T cell receptor beta chains below, sequenced in a study of blood T cell repertoires in COVID-19 (dated by TCRdb to the early 2020s). The method behind the library was the immunoSEQ multiplex PCR assay. TCRdb carries this immuneACCESS record with in-frame sequences only. Its versions omit some clonotypes, under half of them owing to an unresolved V gene in the studies checked, with the rest unexplained. Present in this sample are about 190,000 clones, around 76% of which were seen just once. Together, the top ten hold approximately 7.8% of the sample. The specimen was peripheral blood. These receptors were obtained from a woman aged 60-70 years with COVID-19, enrolled during active disease.

V is TRBV4-1 and J is TRBJ2-5; D remains unclear. The CDR3 runs 17 residues. The ends were cut back, 0 bases at V and 1 base at J, with 15 bases in the middle. Germline CDR1 is MGHRA and CDR2 is YSYEKL. The chain's CDR3 is CASSQDLPTTPQETQYF. The CDR3 DNA reads TGCGCCAGCAGCCAAGACTTGCCCACAACCCCCCAAGAGACCCAGTACTTC.

A single count supports this clone. The identical CDR3 is also encoded by other nucleotide sequences in the sample. The gene calls are TRBV6-5 and TRBJ2-7, with 9 bases that match TRBD1. In germline, CDR1 is MNHEY, CDR2 SVGAGI. Trimming removed 8 bases from V and 2 bases from J; junction bases left unmatched: 4. The CDR3 sequence is 13 residues long. This CDR3 reads CASRRQGAYEQYF. The CDR3 DNA follows: TGTGCCAGCCGCCGACAGGGGGCCTACGAGCAGTACTTC.

In this sample, this clone turned up once. The V and J genes are TRBV19 and TRBJ1-4, with 10 nucleotides matching TRBD1. V shed 2 bases, J shed 7 bases, and the junction held 10 bases outside the gene matches. Germline values: CDR1 LNHDA, CDR2 SQIVND (reference sequence). The CDR3 covers 17 residues. The CDR3 bases are TGTGCCAGTAGTATAAGCAGGCGACAGGGGGCACGTGAAAAACTGTTTTTT. It specifies CASSISRRQGAREKLFF.